This T cell receptor beta chain was observed in a study of T cell responses to AZD1222 COVID-19 vaccine. V lost 2 bases and J 0 bases, leaving 11 bases between the germline ends. Germline values: CDR1 MNHNS, CDR2 SASEGT. This CDR3 has 15 residues. Assay: immunoSEQ multiplex PCR; the TCRdb copy retains only in-frame clones and omits some. This sample has about 100,000 clones, with about 86% found just once. This chain connects TRBV6-1 to TRBJ2-7, with D possibly TRBD2 on 6 matching bases. The TCR sequence derives from an adult in good health. The sequencing used peripheral blood, collected on day 0 of AZD1222 vaccination. CDR3 coding DNA: TGTGCCAGCAGTGAACGGGCGGGGAGCTCCTACGAGCAGTACTTC. It is translated as CASSERAGSSYEQYF.